This note documents a single T cell receptor beta chain sequence. What this receptor recognizes is not known. Per-base qualities were not stored, and no clone one base away is much larger. This record comes from a study of blood T cell repertoires in COVID-19 (dated by TCRdb to the early 2020s). With respect to the entire study: Collaborator samples came from the United States, Italy and Spain and covered acute and convalescent phases of COVID-19. The material from the prospective study consisted of cDNA or gDNA derived from T cells, B-cell-depleted T cells, or PBMCs. The dataset comprised deeply sampled blood TCRbeta repertoires from subjects exposed to, actively infected with, or recovered from COVID-19. The repertoires were released in a freely available public database intended as a resource for research on the immune response to SARS-CoV-2. Samples came from the ongoing ImmuneRACE study (first 160 participants) plus 1,254 subjects from 6 global collaborators. Nearly every sample came with metadata listing a de-identified subject ID, COVID-19 status, age in years and sex. HLA class I and class II types, where available, came from metadata supplied by the sample provider rather than from assay-based typing.

Whole blood was collected in K2EDTA tubes by collaborating institutions according to the institutions' own protocols. For TCRbeta analysis, collaborator samples were shipped as frozen whole blood, as isolated PBMCs, or as DNA extracted from either sample type. The germline V gene (reference sequence) specifies SGHNT as CDR1 and YYREEE as CDR2. The junction shows trimming of 4 bases on V and 0 bases on J, plus 23 bases between the germline ends. There are 18 amino acids in the CDR3, from cysteine to phenylalanine inclusive. Only the CDR3 DNA is retained, 54 bases long and in frame from the first base. TCRbeta CDR3 regions were amplified from genomic DNA by means of the immunoSEQ Assay, a bias-controlled multiplex PCR. Concerning the study's data processing: The number of nucleated cells in each sample was estimated from the amplification of reference gene primers within the assay. To quantify the absolute abundance of each unique TCRbeta CDR3 rearrangement, sequence reads were collapsed and filtered. Productive Simpson clonality was computed per sample as the square root of Simpson's diversity index over productive rearrangements. The source is immuneACCESS, and TCRdb retained only in-frame sequences with V and J called. Part of the clones is not carried over; for the studies checked, unresolved V genes explain less than half of this, and the remainder is unexplained. That table gives V, J and clone size, and the DNA gave D and trimming. The sample contains around 200,000 clones, about 83% of them found a single time. Roughly 2.6% of the sample rests with the top ten.

The full study reports these points: The quantity of clinical and demographic metadata differed by source and by participant and was supplied without curation.

The sample consisted of peripheral blood. The receptor was derived from a woman aged 40 to 50 with active or convalescent COVID-19. Here the chain combines TRBV5-4 and TRBJ2-7, with TRBD1 perhaps the D gene, on 8 matching bases. DNA sequence: TGTGCCAGCAGCACTCTACTCGGGAGGACAGGGAACTCCTACGAGCAGTACTTC. This gives the protein CASSTLLGRTGNSYEQYF.